These 19 T cell receptor beta chains were sequenced from one sample in a study of CD8 T cells in Susac syndrome. The authors reverse transcribed about 0.45 to 1 ug RNA with random hexamers. TCRdb re-analysed the immunoSEQ multiplex PCR reads in MiXCR, keeping a single row per CDR3 protein. This sample has some 130,000 distinct CDR3 sequences, with roughly 94% found just once. Specimen: CD8+ T cells from PBMCs. The receptors stem from a human donor with Susac syndrome.

The gene calls are TRBV21-1 and TRBJ2-7; the table's D call of TRBD1 was not tested on the DNA. TRBV21-1 is termed a pseudogene. The CDR3 loop spans 11 amino acids. CDR3 in amino acids: CASSIDSEQYF. CDR3 nucleotides: TGTGCCAGCAGCATTGACAGCGAGCAGTACTTC.

This chain links TRBV6-2 or TRBV6-3 with TRBJ2-7, with D possibly TRBD2 on 5 matching bases. This CDR3 is built from 14 residues. V gave up 7 bases and J gave up 1 base, with 14 bases separating them. In germline, CDR1 is MNHEY, CDR2 SVGEGT. CDR3 coding DNA: TGTGCCAGCACCTTAGGACTGGCTTCCTACGAGCAGTACTTC. This gives the protein CASTLGLASYEQYF.

The V gene is TRBV7-9, the J gene TRBJ2-5; 7 bases map to TRBD2. The CDR3 is made up of 15 amino acids. Germline trimming cut 5 bases from V and 2 bases from J; bases unmatched to any gene: 8. The V gene's germline CDR1 is SEHNR and CDR2 FQNEAQ (reference sequence). The CDR3 spells CASSDIREVQETQYF. The CDR3 nucleotides read TGTGCCAGCAGCGATATCCGGGAGGTACAAGAGACCCAGTACTTC.

This rearrangement joins TRBV7-8 to TRBJ1-5; D perhaps matches TRBD1 (6 bases). The germline V gene encodes CDR1 SGHVS and CDR2 FQNEAQ. Trimming stripped 4 bases from V and 3 bases from J, with 25 bases between. The CDR3 is 19 residues long. CDR3 in amino acids: CASSSYRQAVGLNNQPQHF. DNA for the CDR3: TGTGCCAGCAGCTCCTACCGACAGGCTGTGGGGTTAAACAATCAGCCCCAGCATTTT.

The genes are TRBV29-1 and TRBJ1-1, with a tentative D call TRBD1 (6 bases). Germline V gene sequence: CDR1 SQVTM, CDR2 ANQGSEA. V dropped 4 bases and J dropped 4 bases, with 7 bases sitting between them. CDR3 length: 11 amino acids. This CDR3 reads CSVGGPTEAFF. CDR3 coding DNA: TGCAGCGTTGGGGGGCCCACTGAAGCTTTCTTT. Complete variable domain (other parts from reference TRBV29-1 and TRBJ1-1): SAVISQKPSRDICQRGTSLTIQCQVDSQVTMMFWYRQQPGQSLTLIATANQGSEATYESGFVIDKFPISRPNLTFSTLTVSNMSPEDSSIYLCSVGGPTEAFFGQGTRLTVV.

The rearrangement links TRBV18 to TRBJ2-7, with TRBD2 matching 11 bases. The junction had 6 bases not matched to a gene; V was cut back by 3 bases and J by 2 bases. Germline lookup yields CDR1 KGHSH and CDR2 LQKENI. This CDR3 region has 16 residues. CDR3 sequence: CASSPSLAGGTYEQYF. CDR3 coding DNA: TGTGCCAGCTCACCCTCCCTAGCGGGAGGCACCTACGAGCAGTACTTC. The whole variable domain, remainder taken from reference TRBV18 and TRBJ2-7, is NAGVMQNPRHLVRRRGQEARLRCSPMKGHSHVYWYRQLPEEGLKFMVYLQKENIIDESGMPKERFSAEFPKEGPSILRIQQVVRGDSAAYFCASSPSLAGGTYEQYFGPGTRLTVT.

This clonotype was picked up one time. The CDR3 loop reads CASRNRDSLYGYTF. CDR3 nucleotides: TGTGCCAGCAGGAACCGGGACAGCCTCTATGGCTACACCTTC. The V gene is TRBV5-4, the J gene TRBJ1-2; 7 bases match TRBD1. Germline values: CDR1 SGHNT, CDR2 YYREEE (reference sequence). The CDR3 runs to 14 residues. V lost 5 bases, J lost 4 bases, and 8 bases stayed unmatched.

The chain carries TRBV7-9 and TRBJ1-5; the D gene is possibly TRBD1 (5 bases). Trimming left V 5 bases short and J 7 bases short, with 21 bases between. The CDR3 contains 16 residues. CDR1 and CDR2 (germline): SEHNR, FQNEAQ (reference sequence). This CDR3 reads CASSRATGTSGQPQHF. CDR3 DNA sequence: TGTGCCAGCAGCCGCGCGACCGGGACCTCAGGCCAGCCCCAGCATTTT. Combining the CDR3 with reference TRBV7-9 and TRBJ1-5 gives the whole variable domain DTGVSQNPRHKITKRGQNVTFRCDPISEHNRLYWYRQTLGQGPEFLTYFQNEAQLEKSRLLSDRFSAERPKGSFSTLEIQRTEQGDSAMYLCASSRATGTSGQPQHFGDGTRLSIL.

The chain joins TRBV5-1 to TRBJ2-3; D assignment may be TRBD1 or TRBD2 (5 bases each). CDR1 SGHRS and CDR2 YFSETQ come from the germline V gene. CDR3 length: 16 amino acids. Trimming pared 0 bases from V and 4 bases from J, leaving 15 bases between. The CDR3 DNA follows: TGCGCCAGCAGCTTGGCCCGAGGGGCAGGATCAGATACGCAGTATTTT. It is translated as CASSLARGAGSDTQYF.

The chain couples TRBV12-3 or TRBV12-4 to TRBJ1-1; D is ambiguous. The CDR3 contains 14 residues. V lost 8 bases and J 3 bases, leaving 16 bases between the germline ends. CDR3 nucleotides: TGTGCCAGCTACACCCAGGTGGGGTACACTGAAGCTTTCTTT. This codes for CASYTQVGYTEAFF.

The rearrangement links TRBV9 to TRBJ2-5; D is possibly TRBD1 (6 bases). Trimming cost V 3 bases and J 5 bases, with 17 bases left between them. The CDR3 is 15 amino acids. CDR1 and CDR2 from the germline V gene are SGDLS and YYNGEE. The CDR3 region is CASSGRYRDRETQYF. In nucleotides, the CDR3 is TGTGCCAGCAGCGGGAGATACAGGGATAGGGAGACCCAGTACTTC. Variable domain in full (rest from reference TRBV9 and TRBJ2-5): DSGVTQTPKHLITATGQRVTLRCSPRSGDLSVYWYQQSLDQGLQFLIQYYNGEERAKGNILERFSAQQFPDLHSELNLSSLELGDSALYFCASSGRYRDRETQYFGPGTRLLVL.

V and J are TRBV20-1 and TRBJ1-2; D gene ambiguous. The germline V and J ends were trimmed by 4 bases and 6 bases, with 6 bases remaining between them. Germline CDR1 and CDR2: DFQATT and SNEGSKA (reference sequence). The CDR3 length is 10 residues. CDR3 loop: CSANVNGYTF. The CDR3 DNA reads TGCAGTGCTAACGTTAATGGCTACACCTTC.

This clonotype was detected only a few times. CDR3 protein: CASSLGLYGYTF. DNA of the CDR3: TGTGCCAGCAGCTTAGGCCTCTATGGCTACACCTTC. This sequence joins TRBV5-4 and TRBJ1-2; no definite D call. This CDR3 region has 12 residues. Germline CDR1 SGHNT, CDR2 YYREEE (reference sequence). V lost 2 bases and J lost 4, with 6 bases in between.

This chain uses TRBV29-1 with TRBJ2-3, with unresolved D. Between the trimmed V and J ends, which lost 1 base and 3 bases, there was a span of 5 bases. The length of the CDR3 is 12 residues. The germline gives CDR1 SQVTM, CDR2 ANQGSEA. CDR3 in DNA: TGCAGCGTTGAAGTGTGGACAGATACGCAGTATTTT. Translated: CSVEVWTDTQYF.

The J gene is TRBJ2-5, the V gene TRBV2; D is ambiguous. In germline, CDR1 is SNHLY, CDR2 FYNNEI. The CDR3 totals 17 residues. With 9 bases removed from V and 3 bases from J, the gap between germline ends came to 26 bases. The chain's CDR3 is CASKKKASPPPKETQYF. DNA of the CDR3: TGTGCCAGTAAAAAGAAGGCTAGTCCCCCTCCAAAAGAGACCCAGTACTTC.

V usage is TRBV9 and J usage is TRBJ2-1; TRBD1 matches 8 bases. Germline CDR1 and CDR2: SGDLS and YYNGEE. Germline trimming cut 3 bases from V and 0 bases from J; bases unmatched to any gene: 5. This CDR3 has 16 residues. The DNA of the CDR3 is TGTGCCAGCAGCGAGTCCGGGACAGGCTCCTACAATGAGCAGTTCTTC. Residues: CASSESGTGSYNEQFF.

This chain connects TRBV20-1 to TRBJ2-7, with 13 bases matching TRBD2. CDR3 length: 14 residues. Trimming took 5 bases from V and 4 from J; bases not matched to a gene: 5. The germline V gene has CDR1 DFQATT and CDR2 SNEGSKA (reference sequence). As DNA, the CDR3 is TGCAGTGCTCCGGGACTAGCGGGACCTTACGAGCAGTACTTC. Translating gives CSAPGLAGPYEQYF.

This chain joins TRBV29-1 and TRBJ2-1, with 9 bases that match TRBD2. Germline V gives CDR1 SQVTM, CDR2 ANQGSEA. V was clipped by 7 bases and J by 3 bases; unmatched bases: 4. The length of the CDR3 is 13 residues. The CDR3 coding sequence is TGCAGCGAATTTAGCGGGAGCTACAATGAGCAGTTCTTC. Protein: CSEFSGSYNEQFF.

This chain connects TRBV7-8 to TRBJ1-1; possible D gene TRBD1, 5 bases. Trimming took 4 bases from V and 1 from J, leaving 19 bases between them. The CDR3 extends over 17 amino acids. Germline V gives CDR1 SGHVS, CDR2 FQNEAQ. CDR3 loop: CASSWPQDWAGNTEAFF. The DNA of the CDR3 is TGTGCCAGCAGCTGGCCACAGGATTGGGCTGGGAACACTGAAGCTTTCTTT.